These 2 T cell receptor beta chains originate from one sample sequenced in a study of identical twins. TCRdb ran MiXCR on the 5' RACE reads and lists one entry per CDR3 protein. The data show about 260,000 distinct CDR3 sequences, about 7% seen once. These data also formed part of another study, on yellow fever vaccine responses in identical twins.

The sample taken for sequencing was memory (CD45RO+) T cells sorted from blood. Receptors were obtained from a woman aged 18-29 years in good health.

The V gene is TRBV27, the J gene TRBJ1-3; D unclear. Trimming took 8 bases from V and 0 from J, leaving 8 bases between them. CDR3 length equals 13 residues. Germline V gene lookup returns CDR1 MNHEY and CDR2 SMNVEV (reference sequence). DNA for the CDR3: TGTGCCAGCTGGCCCATCTCTGGAAACACCATATATTTT. Its translation: CASWPISGNTIYF.

This clonotype showed up many times. V and J are TRBV20-1 and TRBJ2-3, with D possibly being TRBD2 (7 bases). V was clipped by 4 bases and J by 3 bases, with 14 bases between them. Germline lookup yields CDR1 DFQATT and CDR2 SNEGSKA (reference sequence). This CDR3 has 14 residues. The CDR3 loop is CSAKGVAGTDTQYF. For the CDR3, the DNA is TGCAGTGCTAAGGGGGTAGCGGGTACAGATACGCAGTATTTT.